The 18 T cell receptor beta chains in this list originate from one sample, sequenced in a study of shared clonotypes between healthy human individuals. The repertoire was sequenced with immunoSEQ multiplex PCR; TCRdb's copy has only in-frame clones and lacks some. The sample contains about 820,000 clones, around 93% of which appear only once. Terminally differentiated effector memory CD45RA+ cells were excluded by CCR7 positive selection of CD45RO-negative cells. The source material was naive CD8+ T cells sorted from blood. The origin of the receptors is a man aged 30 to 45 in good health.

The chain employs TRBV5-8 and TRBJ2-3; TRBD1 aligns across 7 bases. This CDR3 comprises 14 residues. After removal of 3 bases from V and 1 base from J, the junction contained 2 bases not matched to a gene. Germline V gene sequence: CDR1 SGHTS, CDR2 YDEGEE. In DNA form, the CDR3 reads TGTGCCAGCAGCTCCGGGACAGGCACAGATACGCAGTATTTT. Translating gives CASSSGTGTDTQYF.

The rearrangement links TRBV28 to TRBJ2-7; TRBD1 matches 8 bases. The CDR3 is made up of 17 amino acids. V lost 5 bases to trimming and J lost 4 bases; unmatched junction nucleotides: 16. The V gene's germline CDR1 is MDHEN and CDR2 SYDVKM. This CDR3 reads CASSPWGSGQAIYEQYF. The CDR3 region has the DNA TGTGCCAGCAGTCCCTGGGGGTCGGGACAGGCGATTTACGAGCAGTACTTC.

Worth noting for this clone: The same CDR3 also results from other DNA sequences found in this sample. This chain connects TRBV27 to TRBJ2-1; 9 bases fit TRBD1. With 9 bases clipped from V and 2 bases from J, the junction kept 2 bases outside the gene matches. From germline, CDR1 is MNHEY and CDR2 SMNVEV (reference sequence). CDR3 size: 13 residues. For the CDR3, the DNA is TGTGCCAGTGGACAGGGGACCTACAATGAGCAGTTCTTC. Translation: CASGQGTYNEQFF.

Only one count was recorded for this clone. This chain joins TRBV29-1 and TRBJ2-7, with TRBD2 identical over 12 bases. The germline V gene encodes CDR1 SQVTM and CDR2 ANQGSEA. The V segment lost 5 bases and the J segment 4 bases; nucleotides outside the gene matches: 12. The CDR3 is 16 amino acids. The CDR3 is CSVSQLLAGGLYEQYF. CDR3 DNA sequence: TGCAGCGTTTCCCAACTACTAGCGGGAGGATTGTACGAGCAGTACTTC.

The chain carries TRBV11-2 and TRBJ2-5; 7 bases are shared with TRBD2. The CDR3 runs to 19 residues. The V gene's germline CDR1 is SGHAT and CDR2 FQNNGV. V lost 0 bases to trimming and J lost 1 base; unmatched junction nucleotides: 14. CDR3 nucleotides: TGTGCCAGCAGCTTAGAGGTCAGTGACGTAGCGGGCAGCCAAGAGACCCAGTACTTC. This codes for CASSLEVSDVAGSQETQYF.

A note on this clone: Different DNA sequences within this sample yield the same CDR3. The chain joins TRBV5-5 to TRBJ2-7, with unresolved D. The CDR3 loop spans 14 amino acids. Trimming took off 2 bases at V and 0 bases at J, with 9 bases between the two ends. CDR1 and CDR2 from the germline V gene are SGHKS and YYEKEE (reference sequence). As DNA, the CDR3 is TGTGCCAGCAGCTTTTGGGGAAGCTCCTACGAGCAGTACTTC. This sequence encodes CASSFWGSSYEQYF.

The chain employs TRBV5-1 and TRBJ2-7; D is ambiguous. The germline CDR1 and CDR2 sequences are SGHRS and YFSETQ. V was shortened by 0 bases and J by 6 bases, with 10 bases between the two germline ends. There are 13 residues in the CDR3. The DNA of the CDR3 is TGCGCCAGCAGCTTGGGGTTCAGGCCCGAGCAGTACTTC. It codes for CASSLGFRPEQYF.

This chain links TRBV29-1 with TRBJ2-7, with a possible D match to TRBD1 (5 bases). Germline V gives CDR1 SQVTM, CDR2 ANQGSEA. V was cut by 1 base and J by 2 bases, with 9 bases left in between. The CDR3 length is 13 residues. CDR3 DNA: TGCAGCGTTGAAGGGGCGGACACCTACGAGCAGTACTTC. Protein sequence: CSVEGADTYEQYF.

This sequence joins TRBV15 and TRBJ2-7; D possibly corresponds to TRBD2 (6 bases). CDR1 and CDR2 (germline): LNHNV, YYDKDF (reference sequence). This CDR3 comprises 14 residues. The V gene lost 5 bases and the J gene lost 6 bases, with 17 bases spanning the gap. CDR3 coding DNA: TGTGCCACCAGCTCCCGGGGGAGTACGGGCGAGCAGTACTTC. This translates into CATSSRGSTGEQYF.

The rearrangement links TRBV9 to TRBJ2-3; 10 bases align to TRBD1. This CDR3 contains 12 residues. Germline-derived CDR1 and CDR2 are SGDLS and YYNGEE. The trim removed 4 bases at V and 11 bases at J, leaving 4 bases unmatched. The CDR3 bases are TGTGCCAGCAGCCCGGGACAGGGGAAGCAGTATTTT. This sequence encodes CASSPGQGKQYF.

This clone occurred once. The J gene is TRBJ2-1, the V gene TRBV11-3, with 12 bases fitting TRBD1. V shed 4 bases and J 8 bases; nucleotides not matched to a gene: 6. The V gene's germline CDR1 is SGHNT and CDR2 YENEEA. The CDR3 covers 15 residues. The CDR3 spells CASSSRDRGPDEQFF. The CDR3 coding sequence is TGTGCCAGCAGCTCAAGGGACAGGGGGCCTGATGAGCAGTTCTTC.

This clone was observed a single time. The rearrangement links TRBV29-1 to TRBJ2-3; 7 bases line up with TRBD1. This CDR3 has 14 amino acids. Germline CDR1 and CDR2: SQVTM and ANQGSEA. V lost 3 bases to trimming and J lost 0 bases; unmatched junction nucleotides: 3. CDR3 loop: CSVEDRSSTDTQYF. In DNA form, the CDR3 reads TGCAGCGTTGAGGACAGGTCTAGCACAGATACGCAGTATTTT.

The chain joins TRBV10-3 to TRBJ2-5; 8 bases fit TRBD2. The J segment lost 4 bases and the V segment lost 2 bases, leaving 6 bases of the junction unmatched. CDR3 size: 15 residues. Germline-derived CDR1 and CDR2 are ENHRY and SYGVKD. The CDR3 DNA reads TGTGCCATCAGTGAGGGACTAGCACTCCGAGAGACCCAGTACTTC. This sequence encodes CAISEGLALRETQYF.

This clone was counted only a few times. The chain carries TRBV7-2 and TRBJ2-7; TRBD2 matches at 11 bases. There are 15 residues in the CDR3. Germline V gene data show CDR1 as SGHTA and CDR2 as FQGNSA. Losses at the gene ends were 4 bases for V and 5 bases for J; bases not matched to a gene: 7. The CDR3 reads CASSSDLAGGDEQYF. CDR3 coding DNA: TGTGCCAGCAGCTCCGACCTAGCGGGAGGCGACGAGCAGTACTTC. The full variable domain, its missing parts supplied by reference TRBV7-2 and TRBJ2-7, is GAGVSQSPSNKVTEKGKDVELRCDPISGHTALYWYRQSLGQGLEFLIYFQGNSAPDKSGLPSDRFSAERTGGSVSTLTIQRTQQEDSAVYLCASSSDLAGGDEQYFGPGTRLTVT.

The DNA of the CDR3 is TGTGCCAGCAGCTTTGGGGGGGGTGATACGCAGTATTTT. This codes for CASSFGGGDTQYF. This chain links TRBV5-4 with TRBJ2-3; 7 bases fit TRBD2. CDR3 length equals 13 residues. Germline values: CDR1 SGHNT, CDR2 YYREEE (reference sequence). Trimming cost V 2 bases and J 6 bases; bases outside gene matches: 3. The full variable domain, rest sourced from reference TRBV5-4 and TRBJ2-3, is ETGVTQSPTHLIKTRGQQVTLRCSSQSGHNTVSWYQQALGQGPQFIFQYYREEENGRGNFPPRFSGLQFPNYSSELNVNALELDDSALYLCASSFGGGDTQYFGPGTRLTVL.

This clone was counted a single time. DNA of the CDR3: TGCAGCGTTGAACCCCCCGGGCGCGAAAGGGAGACCCAGTACTTC. Its translation: CSVEPPGRERETQYF. The chain has TRBV29-1 and TRBJ2-5, with unresolved D. Trimming removed 2 bases at V and 5 bases at J, with 18 bases between. The CDR3 sequence is 15 residues long. Germline lookup yields CDR1 SQVTM and CDR2 ANQGSEA.

The CDR3 DNA reads TGCGCCAGCAGCCAAGATAGGGGACAGGGGGCCTACGAGCAGTACTTC. Its protein product is CASSQDRGQGAYEQYF. V is TRBV4-1 and J is TRBJ2-7; 11 bases align to TRBD1. With 0 bases clipped from V and 2 bases from J, the junction kept 3 bases outside the gene matches. From germline, CDR1 is MGHRA and CDR2 YSYEKL. The CDR3 is 16 amino acids.

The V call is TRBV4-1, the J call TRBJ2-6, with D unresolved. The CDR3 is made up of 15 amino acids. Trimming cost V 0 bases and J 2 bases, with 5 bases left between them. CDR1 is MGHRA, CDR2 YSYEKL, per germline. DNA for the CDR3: TGCGCCAGCAGCCAAGAACTGGCTGGGGCCAACGTCCTGACTTTC. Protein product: CASSQELAGANVLTF.